Listed below are T cell receptor beta chains from one sample, sequenced in a study of regulatory T cells in long-lasting Graves disease. TCRdb re-called the multiplex PCR reads with MiXCR, one entry per CDR3 protein. The table includes about 470,000 distinct CDR3 sequences, 20% to 25% detected once. The starting material was peripheral blood mononuclear cells (PBMCs), obtained when the disease was refractory, from a patient treated with antithyroid drugs. These receptors originate from a female donor with Graves disease. Each CDR3 is given with its conserved first and last residue. D genes are given only for firm matches. Expanded clones are given a class, and other clones once, few, many or no size at all.

CDR3 DNA: TGTGCCAGCAGAGCCCGGGGGTTGGCTAATGAAAAACTGTTTTTT
CDR3 protein: CASRARGLANEKLFF
clone size: NA
J gene: TRBJ1-4
D gene: NA
V gene: TRBV11-2

CDR3 DNA: TGTGCCAGCAGTCAACACCAAGTCGTCGATCCCTATGGCTACACCTTC
CDR3 protein: CASSQHQVVDPYGYTF
clone size: few
J gene: TRBJ1-2
D gene: NA
V gene: TRBV3-1

CDR3 DNA: TGCAGCGCCAGGGGACTAGCGGGAGGATTCTCCGGGGAGCTGTTTTTT
CDR3 protein: CSARGLAGGFSGELFF
clone size: NA
J gene: TRBJ2-2
D gene: TRBD2
V gene: TRBV29-1

CDR3 DNA: TGTGCCAGCAGCTTAGCCCCGGGATACGAGCAGTACTTC
CDR3 protein: CASSLAPGYEQYF
clone size: many
J gene: TRBJ2-7
D gene: NA
V gene: TRBV7-2

CDR3 DNA: TGCAGCGTCAGAGGACTAGCGGGGGTCAATGAGCAGTTCTTC
CDR3 protein: CSVRGLAGVNEQFF
clone size: NA
J gene: TRBJ2-1
D gene: TRBD2
V gene: TRBV29-1

CDR3 DNA: TGTGCCAGCAGCTTTGGACAGGCAATCCAAGAGACCCAGTACTTC
CDR3 protein: CASSFGQAIQETQYF
clone size: many
J gene: TRBJ2-5
D gene: TRBD1
V gene: TRBV11-2

CDR3 DNA: TGTGCCAGCAGCCAACAGGGACAGGGGAATAATTCACCCCTCCACTTT
CDR3 protein: CASSQQGQGNNSPLHF
clone size: few
J gene: TRBJ1-6
D gene: TRBD1
V gene: TRBV3-1

CDR3 DNA: TGTGCCAGCAGTTCCCGTCTCCACACCGGGGAGCTGTTTTTT
CDR3 protein: CASSSRLHTGELFF
clone size: few
J gene: TRBJ2-2
D gene: NA
V gene: TRBV27

CDR3 DNA: TGTGCCAGCAGCTTAGCTGTTGGTCTAGCGGGAGGACTGGAGCAGTACTTC
CDR3 protein: CASSLAVGLAGGLEQYF
clone size: NA
J gene: TRBJ2-7
D gene: TRBD2
V gene: TRBV7-2

CDR3 DNA: TGTGCCAGCAGTCCCGGACTAGCGGGAGGGCGAAGCACAGATACGCAGTATTTT
CDR3 protein: CASSPGLAGGRSTDTQYF
clone size: NA
J gene: TRBJ2-3
D gene: TRBD2
V gene: TRBV11-2

CDR3 DNA: TGTGCCAGCAGTGTCGGGGCGTCAGCGGGCACTGAAGCTTTCTTT
CDR3 protein: CASSVGASAGTEAFF
clone size: NA
J gene: TRBJ1-1
D gene: NA
V gene: TRBV14

CDR3 DNA: TGCGCCAGCAGCCACCGGTCGGCAGGGATATGGAACACTGAAGCTTTCTTT
CDR3 protein: CASSHRSAGIWNTEAFF
clone size: NA
J gene: TRBJ1-1
D gene: NA
V gene: TRBV4-3

CDR3 DNA: TGTGCCAGCAGCCAGCGGACAGGGGCCATCAAAAACATTCAGTACTTC
CDR3 protein: CASSQRTGAIKNIQYF
clone size: NA
J gene: TRBJ2-4
D gene: TRBD1
V gene: TRBV5-4

CDR3 DNA: TGTGCCAGCACCCGCTCCACGCAAGAGACCCAGTACTTC
CDR3 protein: CASTRSTQETQYF
clone size: few
J gene: TRBJ2-5
D gene: NA
V gene: TRBV7-9

CDR3 DNA: TGCGCCAGCAGCTTGGCCGTTATAGGATACGAGCAGTACTTC
CDR3 protein: CASSLAVIGYEQYF
clone size: few
J gene: TRBJ2-7
D gene: NA
V gene: TRBV5-1

CDR3 DNA: TGTGCCAGCAGTTCCTTGGGACAAGGCAATCAGCCCCAGCATTTT
CDR3 protein: CASSSLGQGNQPQHF
clone size: NA
J gene: TRBJ1-5
D gene: NA
V gene: TRBV6-5

CDR3 DNA: TGTGCCAGCAGTACCGGACAGCGCGCCAAAAACATTCAGTACTTC
CDR3 protein: CASSTGQRAKNIQYF
clone size: NA
J gene: TRBJ2-4
D gene: NA
V gene: TRBV28

CDR3 DNA: TGTGCCAGCACAGCGGGGGGAGAGACCCAGTACTTC
CDR3 protein: CASTAGGETQYF
clone size: many
J gene: TRBJ2-5
D gene: TRBD2
V gene: TRBV28

CDR3 DNA: TGCGCCAGCAAGGGCAGGGGAGAGCAGCCCCAGCATTTT
CDR3 protein: CASKGRGEQPQHF
clone size: few
J gene: TRBJ1-5
D gene: NA
V gene: TRBV4-1

CDR3 DNA: TGTGCCACCAGTGACAGGAACCGCTACGAGCAGTACTTC
CDR3 protein: CATSDRNRYEQYF
clone size: NA
J gene: TRBJ2-7
D gene: NA
V gene: TRBV24-1

CDR3 DNA: TGTGCCAGCAGCTTATCCAGGGGGAACGAAAAACTGTTTTTT
CDR3 protein: CASSLSRGNEKLFF
clone size: NA
J gene: TRBJ1-4
D gene: TRBD1
V gene: TRBV7-9

CDR3 DNA: TGTGCCAGCAGCTCGGGGGGACAGAGCAAAAACATTCAGTACTTC
CDR3 protein: CASSSGGQSKNIQYF
clone size: many
J gene: TRBJ2-4
D gene: NA
V gene: TRBV7-3

CDR3 DNA: TGCAGTGCCAAAATCAGGAACACTGAAGCTTTCTTT
CDR3 protein: CSAKIRNTEAFF
clone size: many
J gene: TRBJ1-1
D gene: NA
V gene: TRBV20-1

CDR3 DNA: TGTGCCAGCCAAGCCATGGGGAGCGTTAACTATGGCTACACCTTC
CDR3 protein: CASQAMGSVNYGYTF
clone size: NA
J gene: TRBJ1-2
D gene: NA
V gene: TRBV4-2

CDR3 DNA: TGTGCCAGCAGCTTAGGACTAGCGGGAGCCTACGAGCAGTACTTC
CDR3 protein: CASSLGLAGAYEQYF
clone size: many
J gene: TRBJ2-7
D gene: TRBD2
V gene: TRBV12-3/TRBV12-4

CDR3 DNA: TGTGCCACCACCTGTTACCGCCGGGAGAACACTGAAGCTTTCTTT
CDR3 protein: CATTCYRRENTEAFF
clone size: NA
J gene: TRBJ1-1
D gene: NA
V gene: TRBV15

CDR3 DNA: TGTGCCTGGAGTGCCGAGAGAGGCTACACCTTC
CDR3 protein: CAWSAERGYTF
clone size: many
J gene: TRBJ1-2
D gene: NA
V gene: TRBV30

CDR3 DNA: TGTGCCAGCAGCTTGCACGAAAGTGGAGAAAACTATGGCTACACCTTC
CDR3 protein: CASSLHESGENYGYTF
clone size: many
J gene: TRBJ1-2
D gene: NA
V gene: TRBV13

CDR3 DNA: TGTGCCAGCAGCGTTGGGTCAGAAGCCTACGAGCAGTACTTC
CDR3 protein: CASSVGSEAYEQYF
clone size: NA
J gene: TRBJ2-7
D gene: NA
V gene: TRBV9

CDR3 DNA: TGTGCCAGCAGTTTAAGTGGCGGGAGTATTTACGAGCAGTACTTC
CDR3 protein: CASSLSGGSIYEQYF
clone size: NA
J gene: TRBJ2-7
D gene: TRBD2
V gene: TRBV12-3/TRBV12-4

CDR3 DNA: TGCGCCAGCAGCCAAGTTGGTGGGAGGCTAATCTCAAAGGGAACGACCCAGTACTTC
CDR3 protein: CASSQVGGRLISKGTTQYF
clone size: NA
J gene: TRBJ2-5
D gene: NA
V gene: TRBV4-1